This T cell receptor (beta chain) emerged from a study of low-dose radiotherapy and immunotherapy resistance in tumors. Study-level background: Cohort 1 patients were irradiated with 0.5 Gy fractions every 2 weeks to 6.5 Gy total. Oral aspirin 300 mg was taken by patients daily for four cycles from cycle 1 day 1.

With TRAV- and TRBV-specific primers, first-strand cDNA was made, covering the alpha and beta chains. TCR amplification involved 20 to 25 PCR cycles with a constant-region primer and V-primer adapter. TCRdb reanalysed the reads using MiXCR and keeps one entry per CDR3 protein. Of 13,000 or so distinct CDR3 sequences listed, approximately 68% are singletons. The V gene end was trimmed by 3 bases and the J gene end by 14 bases; junction bases not matched to a gene: 10. This CDR3 region has 14 residues. V is TRBV12-3 or TRBV12-4 and J is TRBJ1-6; 7 nucleotides match TRBD1. This receptor was obtained from a human donor with advanced metastatic prostate, ovarian, gallbladder or colorectal cancer (not recorded which). This table probably holds off-target reads from a library built for another chain. For the CDR3, the DNA is TGTGCCAGCAGTTTCAGGGGGGACTTGGGCTCCCTCCACTTT. It is translated as CASSFRGDLGSLHF.